One sample yielded the 31 T cell receptor beta chains listed below, sequenced in a study of B cell selection in AIRE deficiency. Regulatory T cells were sorted as CD4+CD25hiCD127low/negative cells. Sequencing was performed with immunoSEQ multiplex PCR; in TCRdb, only in-frame clones are kept and a portion is missing. The data show 12,000 to 15,000 clones, 93% seen once. Sequencing was performed on Tregs sorted from PBMCs. These TCRs come from a human donor with AIRE deficiency.

The chain links TRBV5-6 to TRBJ2-2, with TRBD2 matching 9 bases. V was clipped by 0 bases and J by 6 bases; unmatched bases: 0. The germline gives CDR1 SGHDT, CDR2 YYEEEE. The CDR3 has 14 amino acids. CDR3 protein: CASSLGLAAGELFF. The CDR3 DNA is TGTGCCAGCAGCTTGGGACTAGCGGCCGGGGAGCTGTTTTTT.

This chain joins TRBV19 and TRBJ1-5, with TRBD1 as a possible D gene (6 bases). Germline loops: CDR1 LNHDA, CDR2 SQIVND (reference sequence). V was clipped by 1 base and J by 3 bases, with 10 bases between them. The CDR3 totals 15 residues. Here the CDR3 reads CASSIGGGPNQPQHF. Here the CDR3 DNA reads TGTGCCAGTAGTATAGGGGGGGGCCCCAATCAGCCCCAGCATTTT.

V usage is TRBV5-5 and J usage is TRBJ1-2; 10 bases fit TRBD1. J was trimmed by 0 bases and V by 4 bases; bases with no gene match: 6. CDR3 length: 16 residues. The germline CDR1 and CDR2 sequences are SGHKS and YYEKEE (reference sequence). DNA of the CDR3: TGTGCCAGCAGCGTTACCGGGACAGGGGCTAACTATGGCTACACCTTC. Translation gives CASSVTGTGANYGYTF.

The chain recombines TRBV7-2 with TRBJ1-1; D call uncertain. This CDR3 is built from 14 residues. Trimming shortened V by 5 bases and J by 6 bases, and 16 bases separated the two germline ends. Per the germline V gene, CDR1 is SGHTA and CDR2 is FQGNSA. In DNA, the CDR3 is TGTGCCAGCAGCCCCGGACCGATCCACGCTGAAGCTTTCTTT. This encodes CASSPGPIHAEAFF.

V usage is TRBV9 and J usage is TRBJ2-5; no firm D call. V lost 3 bases, J lost 7 bases, and 22 bases lay in between. The germline CDR1 and CDR2 sequences are SGDLS and YYNGEE. The CDR3 is made up of 16 amino acids. DNA for the CDR3: TGTGCCAGCAGCGGGAAAGAACGACGGCCCAATGGGACCCAGTACTTC. Translated: CASSGKERRPNGTQYF.

The chain joins TRBV6-5 to TRBJ2-5, with TRBD2 matching over 9 bases. Germline CDR1 reads MNHEY; CDR2 reads SVGAGI. V shed 0 bases, J shed 6 bases, and the junction held 5 bases outside the gene matches. This CDR3 has 15 amino acids. CDR3 nucleotide sequence: TGTGCCAGCAGTTACTCCCCCCTAGCGGGACAGACCCAGTACTTC. It encodes CASSYSPLAGQTQYF.

V is TRBV5-1 and J is TRBJ2-3; tentative D call: TRBD1 (5 bases). The CDR3 consists of 17 residues. The V end was cut by 4 bases, the J end by 0 bases, with 18 bases between. The germline CDR1 and CDR2 sequences are SGHRS and YFSETQ. CDR3: CASSRVTVLPSTDTQYF. The CDR3 nucleotides read TGCGCCAGCAGCCGGGTGACAGTGCTTCCTAGCACAGATACGCAGTATTTT.

The chain is built from TRBV6-5 and TRBJ2-1; 13 bases align to TRBD2. The V and J ends lost 0 bases and 6 bases, in that order; junction bases with no gene match: 2. This CDR3 has 16 residues. Germline V gives CDR1 MNHEY, CDR2 SVGAGI. CDR3 nucleotide sequence: TGTGCCAGCAGTTACTCAGGACTAGCGGGAGCCAATGAGCAGTTCTTC. Its translation: CASSYSGLAGANEQFF.

The V gene is TRBV10-3, the J gene TRBJ2-7; no clear D gene. The CDR3 has 11 amino acids. Germline V gene sequence: CDR1 ENHRY, CDR2 SYGVKD. The germline V and J ends were trimmed by 1 base and 7 bases, with 5 bases remaining between them. The DNA of the CDR3 is TGTGCCATCAGTGAGTTAGGGGAGCAGTACTTC. This sequence encodes CAISELGEQYF.

This chain connects TRBV11-3 to TRBJ2-1; 8 bases fit TRBD1. The CDR3 has 18 residues. The germline gives CDR1 SGHNT, CDR2 YENEEA. The trim removed 4 bases at V and 0 bases at J, leaving 11 bases unmatched. This CDR3 reads CASSSWTGTLGSYNEQFF. In nucleotides, the CDR3 is TGTGCCAGCAGCTCTTGGACAGGGACTCTTGGCTCCTACAATGAGCAGTTCTTC.

The chain uses TRBV28 and TRBJ2-3; no firm D call. The germline gives CDR1 MDHEN, CDR2 SYDVKM. The V gene lost 4 bases and the J gene lost 7 bases, with 6 bases spanning the gap. This CDR3 has 11 residues. CDR3 amino acids: CASSYENTQYF. The CDR3 nucleotides read TGTGCCAGCAGTTATGAGAATACGCAGTATTTT.

This clone was recorded once. The CDR3 coding sequence is TGTGCCAGTAGTACGCCTCCAAGGTCCGCGGCGGGAAACACCATATATTTT. This gives the protein CASSTPPRSAAGNTIYF. V is TRBV19 and J is TRBJ1-3, with D unclear. This CDR3 is built from 17 residues. V dropped 4 bases and J dropped 4 bases, with 20 bases sitting between them. Germline-derived CDR1 and CDR2 are LNHDA and SQIVND (reference sequence). Based on the CDR3 plus reference TRBV19 and TRBJ1-3, the full variable domain is DGGITQSPKYLFRKEGQNVTLSCEQNLNHDAMYWYRQDPGQGLRLIYYSQIVNDFQKGDIAEGYSVSREKKESFPLTVTSAQKNPTAFYLCASSTPPRSAAGNTIYFGEGSWLTVV.

The rearrangement links TRBV10-3 to TRBJ1-2, with D possibly TRBD1 on 6 matching bases. The germline CDR1 and CDR2 sequences are ENHRY and SYGVKD. The CDR3 is 13 amino acids. Trimming took 3 bases from V and 5 from J, leaving 10 bases between them. The CDR3 region is CAISDGTPYGYTF. The CDR3 DNA reads as TGTGCCATCAGTGATGGGACACCTTATGGCTACACCTTC.

This clone has a handful of counts. The V gene is TRBV20-1, the J gene TRBJ2-3, with D possibly matching TRBD2 (5 bases). This CDR3 comprises 11 residues. CDR1 is DFQATT and CDR2 is SNEGSKA in the germline V gene (reference sequence). Trimming took off 6 bases at V and 9 bases at J, with 13 bases between the two ends. The CDR3 DNA follows: TGCAGTGCCCCGCTAGCCATGACGCAGTATTTT. This encodes CSAPLAMTQYF.

V and J are TRBV11-1 and TRBJ2-7, with 12 positions matching TRBD2. Germline CDR1 SGHAT, CDR2 FQDESV (reference sequence). V lost 5 bases to trimming and J lost 4 bases; unmatched junction nucleotides: 6. The CDR3 totals 15 residues. CDR3 sequence (DNA): TGTGCCAGCAGCCCCGGGACTAGCGGGTTATACGAGCAGTACTTC. As protein: CASSPGTSGLYEQYF.

The rearrangement joins TRBV5-8 to TRBJ1-2; maybe TRBD1 (6 bases). The CDR3 length is 13 residues. CDR1 SGHTS and CDR2 YDEGEE come from the germline V gene. V was shortened by 1 base and J by 2 bases, with 6 bases between the two germline ends. CDR3 in DNA: TGTGCCAGCAGCTTGCAGGGGAACTATGGCTACACCTTC. This translates into CASSLQGNYGYTF.

The J gene is TRBJ1-1, the V gene TRBV28; no clear D. V lost 1 base and J lost 8, with 5 bases in between. Germline V lookup: CDR1 MDHEN, CDR2 SYDVKM. This CDR3 has 11 residues. In DNA, the CDR3 is TGTGCCAGCAGTTTATACAGAGAAGCTTTCTTT. The encoded protein is CASSLYREAFF.

This clone was found once. CDR3 protein: CASSRTGDYGYTF. For the CDR3, the DNA is TGTGCCAGCAGCCGAACAGGGGATTATGGCTACACCTTC. This chain connects TRBV7-9 to TRBJ1-2, with TRBD1 matching over 7 bases. Germline CDR1 SEHNR, CDR2 FQNEAQ (reference sequence). V lost 5 bases and J lost 5; bases outside the gene matches: 5. The CDR3 is 13 residues long.

The chain carries TRBV19 and TRBJ1-1; D uncertain. The CDR3 spans 13 residues. The V gene's germline CDR1 is LNHDA and CDR2 SQIVND (reference sequence). V dropped 7 bases and J dropped 4 bases, with 13 bases sitting between them. CDR3 sequence reads: CASNRRFGTEAFF. The DNA of the CDR3 is TGTGCCAGTAATAGGCGTTTCGGCACTGAAGCTTTCTTT.

The chain combines TRBV7-2 with TRBJ2-5, with 15 positions matching TRBD2. In germline, CDR1 is SGHTA, CDR2 FQGNSA. Germline trimming cut 4 bases from V and 6 bases from J; bases unmatched to any gene: 3. This CDR3 is 15 amino acids long. The CDR3: CASSSGTSGRKTQYF. CDR3 sequence (DNA): TGTGCCAGCAGCTCCGGGACTAGCGGGAGGAAGACCCAGTACTTC.

The chain joins TRBV27 to TRBJ1-5, with D maybe TRBD1 (6 bases). The CDR3 sequence is 17 residues long. The germline V gene has CDR1 MNHEY and CDR2 SMNVEV (reference sequence). With 0 bases removed from V and 0 bases from J, the gap between germline ends came to 12 bases. The CDR3 loop is CASSLSMGGFSNQPQHF. The DNA for the CDR3 is TGTGCCAGCAGTTTATCGATGGGGGGCTTTAGCAATCAGCCCCAGCATTTT.

The V gene is TRBV28, the J gene TRBJ1-5; a weak D match, TRBD1 (5 bases). Germline CDR1 is MDHEN and CDR2 is SYDVKM. V lost 5 bases and J 7 bases, leaving 9 bases between the germline ends. This CDR3 spans 12 amino acids. In DNA, the CDR3 is TGTGCCAGCAGTAGAGGGGACCAGCCCCAGCATTTT. Amino acids: CASSRGDQPQHF.

This CDR3 is CASSRTSGNEQYF. In DNA form, the CDR3 reads TGTGCCAGCAGTCGGACTAGCGGGAACGAGCAGTACTTC. This chain joins TRBV2 and TRBJ2-7, with 12 bases aligning to TRBD2. Germline V gene sequence: CDR1 SNHLY, CDR2 FYNNEI. The CDR3 is 13 amino acids. The J segment lost 5 bases and the V segment lost 5 bases, leaving 1 base of the junction unmatched. The variable domain in full, with the rest retrieved from reference TRBV2 and TRBJ2-7, is EPEVTQTPSHQVTQMGQEVILRCVPISNHLYFYWYRQILGQKVEFLVSFYNNEISEKSEIFDDQFSVERPDGSNFTLKIRSTKLEDSAMYFCASSRTSGNEQYFGPGTRLTVT.

In this sample, this clone turned up once. The V gene is TRBV18, the J gene TRBJ1-1; a weak D match, TRBD1 (5 bases). The germline V gene has CDR1 KGHSH and CDR2 LQKENI. V was trimmed by 4 bases and J by 0 bases, leaving 9 bases between them. The length of the CDR3 is 14 residues. The CDR3 here is CASSLGVMNTEAFF. In nucleotides, the CDR3 is TGTGCCAGCTCACTGGGGGTTATGAACACTGAAGCTTTCTTT.

V usage is TRBV7-6 and J usage is TRBJ1-6; D is unresolved. CDR1 SGHVS and CDR2 FNYEAQ come from the germline V gene. This CDR3 is 14 amino acids long. V dropped 5 bases and J dropped 6 bases, with 11 bases sitting between them. For the CDR3, the DNA is TGTGCCAGCAGCCCGAAGAGTAGTAATTCACCCCTCCACTTT. As protein: CASSPKSSNSPLHF.

The rearrangement links TRBV7-2 to TRBJ2-5; TRBD2 agrees at 11 bases. CDR3 length: 16 amino acids. J was trimmed by 3 bases and V by 3 bases; bases with no gene match: 6. In germline, CDR1 is SGHTA, CDR2 FQGNSA. The CDR3 coding sequence is TGTGCCAGCAGCTTGGGTTTAGCGGGAGGGGAAGAGACCCAGTACTTC. Its protein product is CASSLGLAGGEETQYF.

The CDR3 region has the DNA TGTGCCAGCAGAACAGGGGCCAGCTCCTACGAGCAGTACTTC. Its translation is CASRTGASSYEQYF. The V gene is TRBV7-2, the J gene TRBJ2-7; 7 nucleotides agree with TRBD1. The CDR3 contains 14 residues. Trimming removed 6 bases from V and 0 bases from J; junction bases left unmatched: 5. CDR1 SGHTA and CDR2 FQGNSA come from the germline V gene. Variable domain in full (rest from reference TRBV7-2 and TRBJ2-7): GAGVSQSPSNKVTEKGKDVELRCDPISGHTALYWYRQSLGQGLEFLIYFQGNSAPDKSGLPSDRFSAERTGGSVSTLTIQRTQQEDSAVYLCASRTGASSYEQYFGPGTRLTVT.

The chain joins TRBV19 to TRBJ1-4, with unresolved D. Germline-derived CDR1 and CDR2 are LNHDA and SQIVND (reference sequence). The CDR3 is 14 amino acids. V was clipped by 6 bases and J by 7 bases, with 15 bases between them. In DNA form, the CDR3 reads TGTGCCAGTAGCCCTACTATGGCCGGTGAAAAACTGTTTTTT. Protein product: CASSPTMAGEKLFF.

The chain has TRBV29-1 and TRBJ2-7; weak D call: TRBD1 (6 bases). V lost 6 bases, J lost 7 bases, and 25 bases lay in between. The CDR3 covers 15 residues. Looked up from germline, CDR1 is SQVTM and CDR2 is ANQGSEA. CDR3 residues: CSVGLNQGSGREQYF. Here the CDR3 DNA reads TGCAGCGTCGGCCTAAATCAGGGGAGCGGTAGGGAGCAGTACTTC.

The V gene is TRBV28, the J gene TRBJ1-2; D is possibly TRBD1 (5 bases). The CDR3 sequence is 13 residues long. V was cut by 4 bases and J by 5 bases, with 11 bases left in between. The germline V gene encodes CDR1 MDHEN and CDR2 SYDVKM. The CDR3 DNA reads as TGTGCCAGCAGTTCCCGGGGCTGGTATGGCTACACCTTC. This gives the protein CASSSRGWYGYTF.

This clone was found once. This chain uses TRBV7-3 with TRBJ2-2; no clear D. Germline CDR1 reads SGHTA; CDR2 reads FQGTGA. This CDR3 comprises 13 residues. Trimming pared 2 bases from V and 4 bases from J, leaving 5 bases between. The CDR3 DNA reads as TGTGCCAGCAGCTTATGGAGCACCGGGGAGCTGTTTTTT. Its translation: CASSLWSTGELFF. Complete variable domain (other parts from reference TRBV7-3 and TRBJ2-2): GAGVSQTPSNKVTEKGKYVELRCDPISGHTALYWYRQSLGQGPEFLIYFQGTGAADDSGLPNDRFFAVRPEGSVSTLKIQRTERGDSAVYLCASSLWSTGELFFGEGSRLTVL.